The rows below give T cell receptor beta chains drawn from one sample of a study of T cells after yellow fever vaccination. TCRdb reanalysed the 5' RACE reads using MiXCR and keeps one entry per CDR3 protein. The sample shows 65,000 to 90,000 distinct CDR3 sequences, about 7.7% of them seen only once. Sequenced material: CD8+ T cells sorted from PBMCs, taken on the day of the yellow fever booster vaccination. These receptors all come from a man aged 25-45 years who received the YFV17D yellow fever vaccine. The CDR3 runs from the conserved cysteine through the conserved F or W. A D gene is named only where the DNA matches it firmly. Some rows have no size entry. The others give once, few or many, or a class for an expanded clone.

d_call,clone_size,v_call,j_call,cdr3_aa,cdr3_nt
NA,NA,TRBV19,TRBJ2-7,CASSITSTSYEQYF,TGTGCCAGTAGTATAACCAGCACCTCCTACGAGCAGTACTTC
NA,few,TRBV5-5,TRBJ2-7,CASVGASYEQYF,TGTGCCAGCGTAGGGGCTTCCTACGAGCAGTACTTC
TRBD2,NA,TRBV6-5,TRBJ2-7,CASSYYPSGSYEQYF,TGTGCCAGCAGTTACTATCCTAGCGGTTCCTACGAGCAGTACTTC
NA,many,TRBV29-1,TRBJ2-3,CSVEDGAGTDTQYF,TGCAGCGTTGAAGATGGGGCGGGCACAGATACGCAGTATTTT
NA,NA,TRBV29-1,TRBJ2-3,CSVDPVVPSTDTQYF,TGCAGCGTTGACCCCGTAGTGCCTAGCACAGATACGCAGTATTTT
NA,NA,TRBV20-1,TRBJ2-5,CSARVRDSLDETQYF,TGCAGTGCTAGGGTTCGGGATAGCTTGGACGAGACCCAGTACTTC
TRBD1,NA,TRBV7-9,TRBJ2-2,CASTYPNRGNTGELFF,TGTGCCAGCACCTATCCCAACAGGGGGAACACCGGGGAGCTGTTTTTT
NA,NA,TRBV27,TRBJ2-1,CASSLSVLTGESRNEQFF,TGTGCCAGCAGTTTATCGGTGTTGACGGGAGAGAGTAGAAATGAGCAGTTCTTC
NA,NA,TRBV7-7,TRBJ1-5,CASSLHGGSNQPQHF,TGTGCCAGCAGCTTGCACGGGGGTAGCAATCAGCCCCAGCATTTT
NA,few,TRBV9,TRBJ2-3,CASSVAVAGPTDTQYF,TGTGCCAGCAGCGTAGCGGTTGCGGGACCCACAGATACGCAGTATTTT
NA,few,TRBV27,TRBJ2-1,CASSLTPNEQFF,TGTGCCAGCAGTTTAACCCCCAATGAGCAGTTCTTC
NA,NA,TRBV12-3/TRBV12-4,TRBJ1-2,CATSQRAYGYTF,TGTGCCACCTCCCAACGGGCCTATGGCTACACCTTC
TRBD1,few,TRBV9,TRBJ2-1,CASSGTGDNEQFF,TGTGCCAGCAGCGGGACAGGGGACAATGAGCAGTTCTTC
NA,NA,TRBV28,TRBJ2-7,CASSGETAPFSYEQYF,TGTGCCAGCAGTGGTGAGACTGCTCCCTTCTCCTACGAGCAGTACTTC
NA,NA,TRBV12-3/TRBV12-4,TRBJ1-6,CASSLLLQSPLHF,TGTGCCAGCAGTTTACTATTACAGTCACCCCTCCACTTT
NA,many,TRBV28,TRBJ2-7,CASGGWKTSYEQYF,TGTGCCAGCGGGGGTTGGAAGACCTCCTACGAGCAGTACTTC
TRBD2,NA,TRBV29-1,TRBJ2-7,CSVSGGRVYEQYF,TGCAGCGTCTCGGGGGGGCGAGTCTACGAGCAGTACTTC
NA,many,TRBV29-1,TRBJ2-5,CSIEGGEETQYF,TGCAGCATTGAAGGGGGGGAAGAGACCCAGTACTTC
TRBD2,few,TRBV27,TRBJ2-5,CASSSLAGVGSSQYF,TGTGCCAGCAGTTCCCTAGCGGGAGTGGGGAGTTCCCAGTACTTC
NA,few,TRBV7-9,TRBJ2-1,CASSPRESEQFF,TGTGCCAGCAGCCCTAGGGAGTCAGAGCAGTTCTTC
TRBD1,few,TRBV5-4,TRBJ2-1,CASSPGTGAIWEQFF,TGTGCCAGCAGCCCCGGGACAGGGGCGATTTGGGAGCAGTTCTTC
NA,few,TRBV6-5,TRBJ2-1,CATRVAHEQFF,TGTGCCACTAGGGTAGCCCATGAGCAGTTCTTC
NA,few,TRBV9,TRBJ2-3,CASSGSGELMTDTQYF,TGTGCCAGCAGCGGATCGGGGGAGCTGATGACAGATACGCAGTATTTT
TRBD2,NA,TRBV6-2/TRBV6-3,TRBJ2-3,CASWLAGGSSTDTQYF,TGTGCCAGCTGGCTAGCGGGAGGAAGTAGCACAGATACGCAGTATTTT
NA,NA,TRBV2,TRBJ2-1,CASSDSENEQFF,TGTGCCAGCAGTGACAGCGAGAATGAGCAGTTCTTC
NA,NA,TRBV7-9,TRBJ2-5,CASSALLGRRGWEETQYF,TGTGCCAGCAGCGCCCTATTGGGGAGACGCGGTTGGGAAGAGACCCAGTACTTC
NA,few,TRBV14,TRBJ2-5,CASSGSQTQYF,TGTGCCAGCAGCGGATCACAGACCCAGTACTTC
TRBD2,many,TRBV7-6,TRBJ2-7,CASSPRTSGYYEQYF,TGTGCCAGCAGCCCAAGGACTAGCGGCTACTACGAGCAGTACTTC
NA,few,TRBV5-1,TRBJ2-7,CASRPSGAGEQYF,TGCGCCAGCAGACCATCCGGGGCAGGCGAGCAGTACTTC
NA,few,TRBV30,TRBJ2-7,CAWSVGLYEQYF,TGTGCCTGGAGTGTAGGGTTATACGAGCAGTACTTC
NA,NA,TRBV27,TRBJ2-7,CARPGQEIYEQYF,TGTGCCAGACCGGGCCAGGAAATCTACGAGCAGTACTTC
NA,once,TRBV12-3/TRBV12-4,TRBJ2-1,CASRGSGYNEQFF,TGTGCCAGCAGGGGTAGCGGTTACAATGAGCAGTTCTTC
NA,NA,TRBV5-1,TRBJ2-7,CTSSPRGEVGYEQYF,TGCACCAGCAGCCCGAGGGGGGAAGTCGGCTACGAGCAGTACTTC
NA,NA,TRBV6-1,TRBJ1-5,CASSSTGSRNSNQPQHF,TGTGCCAGCAGTAGCACCGGGTCTCGCAACTCTAATCAGCCCCAGCATTTT
NA,few,TRBV12-3/TRBV12-4,TRBJ2-7,CASSPPGQGEQYF,TGTGCCAGCAGCCCCCCCGGCCAGGGCGAGCAGTACTTC
NA,NA,TRBV23-1,TRBJ2-7,CASSLQDQVSYEQYF,TGCGCCAGCAGTCTCCAAGATCAGGTCTCCTACGAGCAGTACTTC
TRBD1,few,TRBV4-3,TRBJ2-7,CASSQDEGTVASYEQYF,TGCGCCAGCAGCCAAGATGAGGGGACAGTGGCATCCTACGAGCAGTACTTC
NA,few,TRBV25-1,TRBJ2-7,CASSEYLLGGSNYEQYF,TGTGCCAGCAGTGAATATCTCCTCGGGGGATCCAACTACGAGCAGTACTTC
TRBD2,few,TRBV4-3,TRBJ2-1,CASSQDPPAGVGNEQFF,TGCGCCAGCAGCCAAGATCCCCCAGCGGGAGTTGGCAATGAGCAGTTCTTC
TRBD1,once,TRBV6-1,TRBJ2-7,CASGIGDRSYEQYF,TGTGCCAGCGGAATAGGGGACAGATCCTACGAGCAGTACTTC
TRBD2,few,TRBV27,TRBJ2-6,CASSPAGEWPGANVLTF,TGTGCCAGCAGTCCCGCGGGAGAGTGGCCTGGGGCCAACGTCCTGACTTTC
NA,few,TRBV19,TRBJ2-7,CASSIGSGIRYEQYF,TGTGCCAGTAGTATCGGGTCAGGAATTCGCTACGAGCAGTACTTC
NA,NA,TRBV20-1,TRBJ2-7,CSARDRGGRGLYEQYF,TGCAGTGCTAGAGATCGGGGGGGCAGGGGGCTATACGAGCAGTACTTC
TRBD1,few,TRBV12-3/TRBV12-4,TRBJ2-7,CASSEQGTSSYEQYF,TGTGCCAGCAGTGAACAGGGGACGAGCTCCTACGAGCAGTACTTC
NA,NA,TRBV9,TRBJ2-1,CASSEDSNSYNEQFF,TGTGCCAGCAGCGAGGACAGCAACTCCTACAATGAGCAGTTCTTC
NA,NA,TRBV27,TRBJ2-3,CASRGFAGSTDTQYF,TGTGCCAGCCGGGGGTTCGCGGGGTCCACAGATACGCAGTATTTT
NA,many,TRBV6-5,TRBJ2-4,CASSSPWDLAKNIQYF,TGTGCCAGCAGTTCCCCATGGGACCTAGCCAAAAACATTCAGTACTTC
NA,few,TRBV15,TRBJ2-7,CATSRMDEGSYEQYF,TGTGCCACCAGCAGAATGGACGAGGGGAGCTACGAGCAGTACTTC
NA,few,TRBV27,TRBJ1-1,CASSIAGVKVTEAFF,TGTGCCAGCAGTATCGCAGGGGTCAAGGTCACTGAAGCTTTCTTT
NA,NA,TRBV6-1,TRBJ1-6,CASGPLGDSPLHF,TGTGCCAGCGGTCCCCTTGGGGATTCACCCCTCCACTTT